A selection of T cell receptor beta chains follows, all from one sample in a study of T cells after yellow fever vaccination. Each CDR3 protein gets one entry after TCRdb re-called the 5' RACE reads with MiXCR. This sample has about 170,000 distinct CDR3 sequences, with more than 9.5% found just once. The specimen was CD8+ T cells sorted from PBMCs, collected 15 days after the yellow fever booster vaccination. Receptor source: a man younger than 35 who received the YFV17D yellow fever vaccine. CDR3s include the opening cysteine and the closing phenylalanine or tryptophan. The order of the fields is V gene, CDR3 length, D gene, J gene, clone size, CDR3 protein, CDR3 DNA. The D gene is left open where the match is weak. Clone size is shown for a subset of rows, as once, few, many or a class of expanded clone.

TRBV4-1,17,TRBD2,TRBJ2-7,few,CASSQSGLAGGSYEQYF,TGCGCCAGCAGTCAATCCGGACTGGCGGGGGGCTCCTACGAGCAGTACTTC
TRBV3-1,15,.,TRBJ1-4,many,CASSHRDQVLVKLFF,TGTGCCAGCAGCCATCGCGACCAGGTTTTGGTAAAACTGTTTTTT
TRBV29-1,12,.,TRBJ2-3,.,CSVPGRTDTQYF,TGCAGCGTTCCCGGGAGAACAGATACGCAGTATTTT
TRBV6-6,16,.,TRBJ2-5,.,CASSYSGSSAPETQYF,TGTGCCAGCAGTTACTCGGGGTCGTCCGCACCGGAGACCCAGTACTTC
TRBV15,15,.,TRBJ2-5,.,CATSSPRRQEETQYF,TGTGCCACCAGCAGCCCTAGACGGCAGGAAGAGACCCAGTACTTC
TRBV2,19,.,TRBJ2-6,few,CASSGPSGLGAAGANVLTF,TGTGCCAGCAGTGGACCGTCCGGTTTGGGGGCGGCTGGGGCCAACGTCCTGACTTTC
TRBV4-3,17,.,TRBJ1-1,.,CASSQGPGAKGNTEAFF,TGCGCCAGCAGCCAAGGCCCAGGGGCAAAGGGGAACACTGAAGCTTTCTTT
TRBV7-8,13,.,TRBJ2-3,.,CASSLKGPDTQYF,TGTGCCAGCAGCTTAAAGGGTCCAGATACGCAGTATTTT
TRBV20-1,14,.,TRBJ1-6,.,CSARDQDSWPPLHF,TGCAGTGCTAGAGACCAGGACAGTTGGCCACCCCTCCACTTT
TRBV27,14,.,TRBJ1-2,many,CASSLLGQGDGYTF,TGTGCCAGCAGTTTATTAGGTCAGGGAGATGGCTACACCTTC
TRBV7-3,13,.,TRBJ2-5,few,CASSMGGQETQYF,TGTGCCAGCAGCATGGGGGGACAAGAGACCCAGTACTTC
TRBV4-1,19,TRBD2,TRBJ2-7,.,CASSRTAGTSGGASYEQYF,TGCGCCAGCAGCCGGACTGCAGGGACTAGCGGGGGGGCGTCCTACGAGCAGTACTTC